This TCR beta chain derives from a study of cytomegalovirus exposure and HLA in healthy donors. The PCR ran on 60 Vbeta and 13 Jbeta primers. Clones were sequenced by immunoSEQ multiplex PCR, and TCRdb holds only the in-frame ones, with some missing. The sample records 65,000 to 95,000 clones, over 75% being singletons. Germline V gene lookup returns CDR1 SGHNT and CDR2 YYREEE (reference sequence). V lost 3 bases and J lost 3; bases outside the gene matches: 16. The CDR3 extends over 19 amino acids. The study, taken as a whole, reports: The CMV antigen specificity of a few CMV-associated chains was confirmed through in vitro analysis. When a later analysis was performed, an Asian-associated ancestry cluster reportedly had fewer N-insertions than the roughly 640-donor mean.

In this sample, this clone turned up a few times. No antigen is known for it. Each donor was healthy, and each was a bone marrow donor. The chain links TRBV5-4 to TRBJ2-2; 8 bases map to TRBD2. The sequenced material came from PBMCs. The sequence was collected from a human donor in good health. For the CDR3, the DNA is TGTGCCAGCAGCTACTCGGGGGGGCGGGTTGTATCCGACACCGGGGAGCTGTTTTTT. Protein: CASSYSGGRVVSDTGELFF.